Listed below are T cell receptor beta chains from one sample, sequenced in a study of blood T cell repertoires in COVID-19. Measured with immunoSEQ multiplex PCR; TCRdb has only the in-frame clones, and not every one. The table has roughly 250,000 clones, more than 85% seen once; the top ten hold 1.5% to 2%. Sequenced: PBMCs or T cells enriched from blood (not recorded which). These receptors were taken from a woman in her 50s who had recovered from COVID-19. The CDR3 runs from the conserved cysteine through the conserved F or W. A D gene is named only where the DNA matches it firmly. Some rows mark clone size as missing; the rest say once, few, many or name a class of expanded clone.

v_gene	j_gene	d_gene	abundance	len	CDR3aa	CDR3nt
TRBV7-8	TRBJ2-7	-	-	16	CASRKTAGLDTYEQYF	TGTGCCAGCAGGAAAACGGCGGGACTTGATACCTACGAGCAGTACTTC
TRBV28	TRBJ1-3	-	-	16	CASRGTGFPSGNTIYF	TGTGCCAGCAGGGGTACAGGGTTTCCCTCTGGAAACACCATATATTTT
TRBV19	TRBJ1-3	-	-	13	CASNPGAGNTIYF	TGTGCCAGTAATCCAGGGGCTGGAAACACCATATATTTT
TRBV18	TRBJ1-5	-	-	13	CASSPSRDQPQHF	TGTGCCAGCTCACCTTCCCGTGATCAGCCCCAGCATTTT
TRBV6-6	TRBJ2-1	TRBD1	-	13	CASSLDRNNEQFF	TGTGCCAGCAGCTTGGACAGGAACAATGAGCAGTTCTTC
TRBV5-4	TRBJ2-7	TRBD1	-	15	CASSSTLGTGDEQYF	TGTGCCAGCAGCTCCACTTTAGGGACAGGGGACGAGCAGTACTTC
TRBV18	TRBJ1-5	-	-	13	CASSPSFLQPQHF	TGTGCCAGCTCACCATCGTTCCTCCAGCCCCAGCATTTT
TRBV18	TRBJ1-1	-	-	16	CASSPTPRGRGTEAFF	TGTGCCAGCTCACCCACCCCCAGGGGCCGGGGCACTGAAGCTTTCTTT
TRBV27	TRBJ2-3	TRBD2	-	15	CATSPRGVGTDTQYF	TGTGCCACATCCCCCCGGGGGGTAGGCACAGATACGCAGTATTTT
TRBV4-3	TRBJ2-5	TRBD2	many	15	CASSQDWGGGETQYF	TGCGCCAGCAGCCAAGATTGGGGGGGAGGAGAGACCCAGTACTTC
TRBV10-3	TRBJ1-2	-	once	15	CAISSPGLVIGGYTF	TGTGCCATCAGTTCCCCGGGACTGGTAATCGGTGGCTACACCTTC
TRBV6-9	TRBJ1-1	-	-	13	CASSYSMAPEAFF	TGTGCCAGCAGTTATTCGATGGCACCTGAAGCTTTCTTT
TRBV12-3/TRBV12-4	TRBJ1-6	-	-	13	CASSLRGHSPLHF	TGTGCCAGCAGTTTAAGAGGGCATTCACCCCTCCACTTT
TRBV19	TRBJ1-1	TRBD1	-	15	CASIYKGASDTEAFF	TGTGCCAGTATTTACAAGGGGGCATCGGACACTGAAGCTTTCTTT